This TCR beta chain appears in the sequencing data of a study of T cell responses to AZD1222 COVID-19 vaccine. Study-wide results and caveats: No day 14 peak samples; only post-peak repertoires were characterized. Reportedly, close to half of spike-specific TCRs are directed against unmutated variant regions.

Repertoires were generated with immunoSEQ multiplex PCR, while TCRdb's copy carries only in-frame clones and drops some. The sample carries some 55,000 clones, roughly 87% recorded once. Note on this clone: Its antigen is unidentified.

V lost 0 bases and J 0 bases, leaving 6 bases between the germline ends. This CDR3 is 14 amino acids long. CDR1 and CDR2 from the germline V gene are SGHKS and YYEKEE (reference sequence). The chain carries TRBV5-5 and TRBJ2-5; D possibly corresponds to TRBD1 (5 bases). The receptor was derived from an adult in good health. The sequences come from peripheral blood, collected on day 0 of AZD1222 vaccination. CDR3 DNA sequence: TGTGCCAGCAGCTTGGGACAGAACCAAGAGACCCAGTACTTC. It is translated as CASSLGQNQETQYF.